This T cell receptor (beta chain) was retrieved from a study of CD8+ T cells in alopecia areata. Study-level information: Oral tofacitinib (5 to 10 mg twice daily) was administered to treated patients. Study conclusions and caveats: Sequences from scalp samples also cover resident alphabeta T cells of normal skin.

Sequencing templates came from extracted RNA that was reverse transcribed into cDNA. Here immunoSEQ multiplex PCR was the method, and the copy in TCRdb shows in-frame clones only, minus some. The top ten clones hold about 2.4% of a sample with a few hundred thousand clones, around 43% of them seen once. A note on this clone: Its cognate antigen is unknown.

Documented treatment: oral pan-JAK inhibitor, 5-10 mg twice daily. The investigators collected lesional scalp punch biopsies and peripheral blood from alopecia areata patients. Sorting of CD4+ and CD8+ T cells was performed on PBMCs. This clonotype originated in a human donor with alopecia areata. Source: CD4+ T cells sorted from blood, taken between weeks 36 and 40, from a patient treated with tofacitinib.

Here the CDR3 reads CASSLGLAEGEQFF. Written as DNA, the CDR3 is TGTGCCAGCAGCTTGGGACTAGCGGAAGGTGAGCAGTTCTTC. V gene TRBV7-2 combines with J gene TRBJ2-1, with 11 bases aligning to TRBD2. J lost 9 bases, V lost 3 bases, and 4 bases had no gene match. CDR3 length: 14 residues. CDR1 is SGHTA, CDR2 FQGNSA, per germline.